What follows describes a single TCR beta chain. Antigen unknown. The CDR3 is made up of 11 amino acids. V dropped 2 bases and J dropped 8 bases, with 5 bases sitting between them. CDR1 is SGHKS, CDR2 YYEKEE, per germline (reference sequence). This entry is derived from a study of cytomegalovirus exposure and HLA in healthy donors. The PCR made use of 60 Vbeta and 13 Jbeta primers. Only in-frame clones appear in the TCRdb table, and some are missing; sequencing was by immunoSEQ multiplex PCR. The sample contains about 98,000 clones, over 65% of which appear only once. General study results and limits: Later genetic work tied a missense DCLRE1C variant to beta-chain V and J trimming. An analysis that was carried out later associated fewer than 20,000 TCR beta sequences with HLA alleles at 0.05 false discovery rate.

Sequencing was carried out using PBMCs. The V gene is TRBV5-5, the J gene TRBJ2-1, with D unclear. This TCR was sampled from a man in his 60s in good health and CMV-seropositive. In nucleotides, the CDR3 is TGTGCCAGCAGCTTCTTTGATGAGCAGTTCTTC. Translating gives CASSFFDEQFF.